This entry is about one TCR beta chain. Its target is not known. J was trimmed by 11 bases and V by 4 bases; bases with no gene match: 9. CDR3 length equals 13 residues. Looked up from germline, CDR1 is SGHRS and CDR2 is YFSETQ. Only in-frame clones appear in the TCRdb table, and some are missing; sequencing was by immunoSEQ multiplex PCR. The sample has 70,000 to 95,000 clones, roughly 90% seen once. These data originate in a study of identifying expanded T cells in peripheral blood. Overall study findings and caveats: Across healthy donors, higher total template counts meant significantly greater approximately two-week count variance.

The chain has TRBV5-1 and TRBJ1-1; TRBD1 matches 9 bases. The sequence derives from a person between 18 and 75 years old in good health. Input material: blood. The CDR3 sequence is CASSPNGQGKAFF. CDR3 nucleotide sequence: TGCGCCAGCAGCCCCAATGGACAGGGGAAGGCTTTCTTT.